This passage covers 21 T cell receptor beta chains from one sample sequenced in a study of T cells after yellow fever vaccination. TCRdb used MiXCR to reprocess the 5' RACE reads, holding one entry per CDR3 protein. In the table there are around 330,000 distinct CDR3 sequences, around 3.9% of which are singletons. The sample here was PBMCs, taken on the day of the yellow fever booster vaccination. Every receptor here comes from a man aged 18 to 35 who received the YFV17D yellow fever vaccine.

Many counts were recorded for this clonotype. The chain is built from TRBV6-5 and TRBJ1-2, with no clear D. Germline assignment: CDR1 MNHEY and CDR2 SVGAGI. CDR3 length: 15 residues. Between the trimmed V and J ends, which lost 1 base and 8 bases, there was a span of 17 bases. The DNA of the CDR3 is TGTGCCAGCAGTTACTGGCATGTGGGGAGGTGGGGCTACACCTTC. This codes for CASSYWHVGRWGYTF.

This clonotype was seen more than once but under ten times. The chain has TRBV28 and TRBJ1-5; D gene unclear. Trimming shortened V by 6 bases and J by 5 bases, and 14 bases separated the two germline ends. Per germline, CDR1 MDHEN and CDR2 SYDVKM. This CDR3 has 14 amino acids. CDR3 region: CASSPPLTDQPQHF. The CDR3 DNA follows: TGTGCCAGCAGCCCCCCGTTAACGGATCAGCCCCAGCATTTT.

This clonotype was observed at least ten times. The chain links TRBV7-9 to TRBJ2-7; D perhaps matches TRBD2 (6 bases). Germline V lookup: CDR1 SEHNR, CDR2 FQNEAQ (reference sequence). The germline V and J ends were trimmed by 5 bases and 0 bases, with 20 bases remaining between them. The CDR3 runs to 17 residues. The CDR3 DNA reads TGTGCCAGCAGCCCCCCCCGAGATAGCGGAAGCTCCTACGAGCAGTACTTC. Amino acids: CASSPPRDSGSSYEQYF.

There are many counts of this clonotype. The J gene is TRBJ1-1, the V gene TRBV5-6, with unresolved D. Germline V lookup: CDR1 SGHDT, CDR2 YYEEEE. Trimming removed 0 bases from V and 9 bases from J, with 12 bases in between. CDR3 length: 13 residues. CDR3 in amino acids: CASSLADLGKAFF. The CDR3 DNA is TGTGCCAGCAGCTTGGCCGACCTGGGGAAAGCTTTCTTT.

The chain carries TRBV20-1 and TRBJ2-3; 10 bases are shared with TRBD1. J was trimmed by 4 bases and V by 5 bases; bases with no gene match: 3. The CDR3 runs 13 residues. CDR1 and CDR2 (germline): DFQATT, SNEGSKA (reference sequence). The CDR3 nucleotides read TGCAGTGCTCCCGGACAGGGGGCAGATACGCAGTATTTT. Amino acid sequence: CSAPGQGADTQYF.

Ten or more counts support this clonotype. This chain uses TRBV11-2 with TRBJ2-3; TRBD2 might be the D (6 bases). V was cut by 2 bases and J by 3 bases, with 12 bases left in between. The CDR3 runs 15 residues. CDR1 SGHAT and CDR2 FQNNGV come from the germline V gene. The CDR3: CASSLIRGSTDTQYF. CDR3 in DNA: TGTGCCAGCAGCTTAATCCGGGGGAGTACAGATACGCAGTATTTT.

This chain joins TRBV5-1 and TRBJ2-3; the match to TRBD2 covers 10 bases. Per the germline V gene, CDR1 is SGHRS and CDR2 is YFSETQ. The junction had 10 bases not matched to a gene; V was cut back by 4 bases and J by 2 bases. The CDR3 spans 17 residues. CDR3 loop: CASSAQPLAGDTDTQYF. DNA of the CDR3: TGCGCCAGCAGCGCCCAACCCCTAGCGGGGGACACAGATACGCAGTATTTT.

This clonotype was counted a few times. The V and J genes are TRBV7-2 and TRBJ1-6; tentative D call: TRBD1 (5 bases). CDR3 length equals 17 residues. The V gene lost 1 base and the J gene lost 1 base, with 11 bases spanning the gap. Germline-derived CDR1 and CDR2 are SGHTA and FQGNSA. CDR3 DNA: TGTGCCAGCAGCTTAGAGGGGATTAGGTCCTATAATTCACCCCTCCACTTT. It translates to CASSLEGIRSYNSPLHF.

This clonotype appeared many times. The chain recombines TRBV7-9 with TRBJ2-2; the D gene is possibly TRBD1 (7 bases). Trimming removed 4 bases from V and 4 bases from J, with 16 bases in between. This CDR3 has 16 residues. Germline-derived CDR1 and CDR2 are SEHNR and FQNEAQ (reference sequence). The CDR3 region is CASSSDREVVTGELFF. CDR3 in DNA: TGTGCCAGCAGCTCAGACAGGGAGGTGGTCACCGGGGAGCTGTTTTTT. Looking up the rest from reference TRBV7-9 and TRBJ2-2 gives the full variable domain: DTGVSQNPRHKITKRGQNVTFRCDPISEHNRLYWYRQTLGQGPEFLTYFQNEAQLEKSRLLSDRFSAERPKGSFSTLEIQRTEQGDSAMYLCASSSDREVVTGELFFGEGSRLTVL.

This clonotype occurred once. A much larger clone sits a single nucleotide away, making a read error possible. The V call is TRBV7-2, the J call TRBJ2-1; 7 bases map to TRBD1. The germline V gene encodes CDR1 SGHTA and CDR2 FQGNSA. The CDR3 is made up of 13 amino acids. The CDR3 reads CASSLTGLTERFF. The CDR3 nucleotides are TGTGCCAGCAGCCTGACAGGGCTCACTGAGCGGTTCTTC.

This clonotype was detected many times. The chain is built from TRBV10-3 and TRBJ2-1; 10 nucleotides agree with TRBD2. CDR3 length equals 15 residues. CDR1 ENHRY and CDR2 SYGVKD come from the germline V gene. The V and J ends lost 10 bases and 3 bases, in that order; junction bases with no gene match: 9. CDR3 region: CATGPSGGHYNEQFF. CDR3 coding DNA: TGTGCCACCGGGCCTAGCGGGGGCCACTACAATGAGCAGTTCTTC.

This clonotype has more than one count but fewer than ten. The chain couples TRBV7-2 to TRBJ2-1, with 8 nucleotides matching TRBD2. This CDR3 is built from 15 residues. In germline, CDR1 is SGHTA, CDR2 FQGNSA. Trimming took 5 bases from V and 6 from J; bases not matched to a gene: 9. The CDR3, as DNA: TGTGCCAGCAGCCCCCCCGGGACTAGGGGCAATGAGCAGTTCTTC. Amino acids: CASSPPGTRGNEQFF. The full variable domain, rest sourced from reference TRBV7-2 and TRBJ2-1, is GAGVSQSPSNKVTEKGKDVELRCDPISGHTALYWYRQSLGQGLEFLIYFQGNSAPDKSGLPSDRFSAERTGGSVSTLTIQRTQQEDSAVYLCASSPPGTRGNEQFFGPGTRLTVL.

This clonotype was observed at least ten times. The chain employs TRBV10-3 and TRBJ2-2; 9 bases are shared with TRBD2. V gave up 5 bases and J gave up 7 bases; unmatched junction bases: 8. Germline V gene lookup returns CDR1 ENHRY and CDR2 SYGVKD. The CDR3 covers 15 residues. DNA for the CDR3: TGTGCCATCAGTCCAAGGACTAGCGTGGGCGGGGAGCTGTTTTTT. Protein product: CAISPRTSVGGELFF.

This clonotype was found many times. The V call is TRBV24-1, the J call TRBJ2-2; 8 nucleotides agree with TRBD1. Losses at the gene ends were 3 bases for V and 4 bases for J; bases not matched to a gene: 6. The CDR3 is 16 residues long. Germline CDR1 and CDR2: KGHDR and SFDVKD. This CDR3 is CATSDPGTGFTGELFF. The CDR3 DNA follows: TGTGCCACCAGTGATCCCGGGACAGGATTCACCGGGGAGCTGTTTTTT.

The chain combines TRBV20-1 with TRBJ2-7; D possibly matches TRBD1 or TRBD2 (6 bases each). The CDR3 has 14 residues. From germline, CDR1 is DFQATT and CDR2 SNEGSKA (reference sequence). Trimming shortened V by 6 bases and J by 4 bases, and 19 bases separated the two germline ends. The CDR3 region has the DNA TGCAGTGCGAGACTCGCGGGACACTTATACGAGCAGTACTTC. Amino acid sequence: CSARLAGHLYEQYF.

Concerning this clonotype itself: A much larger clone is a single base away; this may be a read error. The genes are TRBV2 and TRBJ2-5; TRBD1 aligns across 8 bases. In germline, CDR1 is SNHLY, CDR2 FYNNEI. Losses at the gene ends were 1 base for V and 4 bases for J; bases not matched to a gene: 2. CDR3 length: 14 amino acids. CDR3 sequence: CASSEGTGIETQYF. CDR3 coding DNA: TGTGCCAGCAGTGAAGGGACAGGGATAGAGACCCAGTACTTC.

This clonotype has at least ten counts. The chain has TRBV2 and TRBJ1-1; no reliable D call. Germline CDR1 and CDR2: SNHLY and FYNNEI. Trimming pared 2 bases from V and 8 bases from J, leaving 15 bases between. CDR3 size: 14 residues. DNA for the CDR3: TGTGCCAGCAGTGAACTTGAATGGCAGGCCGAAGCTTTCTTT. This gives the protein CASSELEWQAEAFF. Together with reference TRBV2 and TRBJ1-1, the CDR3 gives the full variable domain: EPEVTQTPSHQVTQMGQEVILRCVPISNHLYFYWYRQILGQKVEFLVSFYNNEISEKSEIFDDQFSVERPDGSNFTLKIRSTKLEDSAMYFCASSELEWQAEAFFGQGTRLTVV.

The rearrangement links TRBV15 to TRBJ1-4, with 9 nucleotides matching TRBD1. CDR3 length: 16 residues. Germline CDR1 is LNHNV and CDR2 is YYDKDF (reference sequence). J gave up 8 bases and V 0 bases, and 7 bases lay outside the gene matches. CDR3 nucleotide sequence: TGTGCCACCAGCAGAGATCAGGACAGGGGAGGGGAAAAACTGTTTTTT. This encodes CATSRDQDRGGEKLFF.

At least ten counts were recorded for this clonotype. The chain has TRBV15 and TRBJ2-3; 8 bases line up with TRBD1. Unmatched junction bases numbered 6, after V lost 4 bases and J lost 0 bases. From germline, CDR1 is LNHNV and CDR2 YYDKDF (reference sequence). The CDR3 covers 16 residues. CDR3 sequence: CATSTGTGPSTDTQYF. The CDR3 DNA reads TGTGCCACCAGCACCGGGACAGGTCCCAGCACAGATACGCAGTATTTT.

This clonotype has ten or more counts. The J gene is TRBJ2-2, the V gene TRBV29-1, with D possibly TRBD2 on 5 matching bases. V lost 0 bases and J 3 bases, leaving 8 bases between the germline ends. The CDR3 has 14 amino acids. Germline V gene data show CDR1 as SQVTM and CDR2 as ANQGSEA. The CDR3 protein is CSVEDTGYTGELFF. The CDR3 nucleotides are TGCAGCGTTGAAGATACGGGATACACCGGGGAGCTGTTTTTT.

This clonotype appeared many times. The V call is TRBV7-2, the J call TRBJ1-2; D is unresolved. Germline V gene data show CDR1 as SGHTA and CDR2 as FQGNSA. CDR3 size: 14 residues. V was clipped by 2 bases and J by 5 bases, with 12 bases between them. CDR3 sequence: CASSLRMSRYGYTF. In DNA form, the CDR3 reads TGTGCCAGCAGCTTAAGGATGTCCCGTTATGGCTACACCTTC.